The 24 T cell receptor beta chains below come from one sample, sequenced in a study of T cells after yellow fever vaccination. TCRdb re-derived calls from the 5' RACE reads in MiXCR, one entry per CDR3 protein. The repertoire consists of about 74,000 distinct CDR3 sequences, with approximately 7% occurring once and the leading ten covering about 33%. Here the sequenced sample was CD8+ T cells sorted from PBMCs, taken 5 days after the first yellow fever vaccination. The receptors come from a man aged 18 to 29 who received the YFV17D yellow fever vaccine.

In its sample, this clonotype was seen a few times. This chain joins TRBV27 and TRBJ2-7; TRBD2 matches 7 bases. CDR1 is MNHEY, CDR2 SMNVEV, per germline (reference sequence). Unmatched junction bases numbered 5, after V lost 3 bases and J lost 3 bases. The CDR3 totals 14 residues. CDR3 DNA sequence: TGTGCCAGCAGTTTCCGGGACTACAGCTACGAGCAGTACTTC. Its protein is CASSFRDYSYEQYF.

This clonotype was seen more than once but under ten times. The rearrangement links TRBV18 to TRBJ1-5; D possibly corresponds to TRBD1 (6 bases). Germline assignment: CDR1 KGHSH and CDR2 LQKENI. This CDR3 region has 16 residues. The V gene lost 0 bases and the J gene lost 3 bases, with 12 bases spanning the gap. CDR3 sequence reads: CASSPPSDSSNQPQHF. CDR3 nucleotide sequence: TGTGCCAGCTCACCACCCTCGGACAGCTCCAATCAGCCCCAGCATTTT.

The sample holds many counts of this clonotype. This rearrangement joins TRBV6-5 to TRBJ1-1; a weak D match, TRBD1 (6 bases). The V gene lost 3 bases and the J gene lost 2 bases, with 10 bases spanning the gap. The CDR3 is 14 amino acids. The germline V gene encodes CDR1 MNHEY and CDR2 SVGAGI. CDR3 loop: CASSYGGTNTEAFF. In DNA, the CDR3 is TGTGCCAGCAGTTATGGGGGGACAAACACTGAAGCTTTCTTT.

At least ten counts were recorded for this clonotype. V usage is TRBV6-4 and J usage is TRBJ2-3, with D perhaps TRBD2 (5 bases). Germline CDR1 reads MRHNA; CDR2 reads SNTAGT. Trimming removed 3 bases from V and 0 bases from J, with 10 bases in between. This CDR3 region has 15 residues. The CDR3: CASSEEGSSTDTQYF. The CDR3 DNA follows: TGTGCCAGCAGTGAAGAGGGATCTAGCACAGATACGCAGTATTTT.

This chain connects TRBV4-3 to TRBJ1-2; unclear D gene. Germline CDR1 reads LGHNA; CDR2 reads YSLEER. This CDR3 region has 15 residues. V was pared by 0 bases and J by 5 bases, with 13 bases between. CDR3 in amino acids: CASSQDLRVGYGYTF. CDR3 in DNA: TGCGCCAGCAGCCAAGATCTGAGGGTTGGGTATGGCTACACCTTC.

This sequence joins TRBV5-6 and TRBJ2-1; TRBD1 might be the D (7 bases). The CDR3 is made up of 14 amino acids. Trimming took 9 bases from V and 5 from J, leaving 18 bases between them. Germline V CDR1 and CDR2: SGHDT, YYEEEE. CDR3 loop: CAMSPGGQHNEQFF. In DNA form, the CDR3 reads TGTGCCATGAGCCCCGGGGGACAGCACAATGAGCAGTTCTTC.

This clonotype was seen ten or more times. The CDR3: CASSQEGGSPSGNTIYF. The CDR3 DNA reads as TGCGCCAGCAGCCAAGAGGGTGGATCTCCCTCTGGAAACACCATATATTTT. The chain couples TRBV4-3 to TRBJ1-3; D unresolved. Between the trimmed V and J ends, which lost 0 bases and 0 bases, there was a span of 12 bases. Per germline, CDR1 LGHNA and CDR2 YSLEER. The length of the CDR3 is 17 residues.

V and J are TRBV5-1 and TRBJ2-4, with 9 bases aligning to TRBD1. V dropped 0 bases and J dropped 2; count of bases not matched to a gene: 6. Germline lookup yields CDR1 SGHRS and CDR2 YFSETQ. CDR3 length equals 17 residues. The CDR3 region is CASSLERTGVTKNIQYF. The CDR3 nucleotides are TGCGCCAGCAGCTTGGAGAGGACAGGGGTTACCAAAAACATTCAGTACTTC.

Only a few counts were recorded for this clonotype. This sequence joins TRBV6-2 or TRBV6-3 and TRBJ2-7; 11 bases match TRBD2. The CDR3 spans 15 residues. After removal of 6 bases from V and 4 bases from J, the junction contained 8 bases not matched to a gene. The germline CDR1 and CDR2 sequences are MNHEY and SVGEGT. This chain's CDR3 is CASSLPLAGVYEQYV. The DNA for the CDR3 is TGTGCCAGCAGCCTACCACTAGCGGGGGTTTACGAGCAGTACGTC.

For this clonotype: A much bigger clone sits one base away, suggesting this may be a read error. V usage is TRBV4-1 and J usage is TRBJ2-3; tentatively, D is TRBD2 (6 bases). V lost 5 bases to trimming and J lost 4 bases, with 19 bases between them. Per germline, CDR1 MGHRA and CDR2 YSYEKL. The CDR3 runs 16 residues. The CDR3 reads CASSSTGDGEADTQYF. The CDR3 DNA is TGCGCCAGCAGCTCGACGGGGGACGGGGAGGCAGATACGCAGTATTTT.

The rearrangement links TRBV20-1 to TRBJ2-2; D not certain. Trimming pared 2 bases from V and 0 bases from J, leaving 19 bases between. Germline V gives CDR1 DFQATT, CDR2 SNEGSKA (reference sequence). The CDR3 has 18 amino acids. The CDR3 DNA is TGCAGTGCTAGACCTTCTCCCATCCAAAGGCCGAACACCGGGGAGCTGTTTTTT. The encoded protein is CSARPSPIQRPNTGELFF.

This clonotype was detected a few times. V and J are TRBV4-3 and TRBJ2-2, with 7 bases aligning to TRBD1. Per the germline V gene, CDR1 is LGHNA and CDR2 is YSLEER. The junction had 3 bases not matched to a gene; V was cut back by 0 bases and J by 5 bases. The CDR3 extends over 15 amino acids. CDR3 sequence (DNA): TGCGCCAGCAGCCAAGAGAACAGGGGAACCGGGGAGCTGTTTTTT. Amino acid sequence: CASSQENRGTGELFF.

This clonotype was recorded at least ten times. V gene TRBV7-9 combines with J gene TRBJ2-1; a possible D gene is TRBD1 (7 bases). Trimming stripped 5 bases from V and 12 bases from J, with 8 bases between. Per the germline V gene, CDR1 is SEHNR and CDR2 is FQNEAQ (reference sequence). This CDR3 region has 10 residues. The DNA of the CDR3 is TGTGCCAGCAGCCAGGGGGGGCAGTTCTTC. This gives the protein CASSQGGQFF.

This sequence joins TRBV5-5 and TRBJ2-1, with D uncertain. This CDR3 has 16 amino acids. In germline, CDR1 is SGHKS, CDR2 YYEKEE (reference sequence). Trimming stripped 1 base from V and 10 bases from J, with 21 bases between. In DNA form, the CDR3 reads TGTGCCAGCAGCTTGAGCTTGTTGGGCTTCTTCGGCGAGCAGTTCTTC. This sequence encodes CASSLSLLGFFGEQFF.

This clonotype was counted at least ten times. The genes are TRBV14 and TRBJ1-1; D is uncertain. Germline V lookup: CDR1 SGHDN, CDR2 FVKESK. The CDR3 totals 11 residues. Trimming left V 4 bases short and J 3 bases short, with 3 bases between. The CDR3 DNA follows: TGTGCCAGCAGCCTGCACACTGAAGCTTTCTTT. Its translation is CASSLHTEAFF.

This chain connects TRBV4-1 to TRBJ2-3, with D unclear. Trimming removed 0 bases at V and 2 bases at J, with 12 bases between. This CDR3 spans 16 amino acids. Germline loops: CDR1 MGHRA, CDR2 YSYEKL. The CDR3 sequence is CASSQEGFGLTDTQYF. CDR3 nucleotides: TGCGCCAGCAGCCAAGAGGGGTTCGGCCTCACAGATACGCAGTATTTT.

The chain combines TRBV6-2 or TRBV6-3 with TRBJ1-6; D is uncertain. The CDR3 has 13 amino acids. Deletions cut 2 bases from V and 9 bases from J, with 8 bases between. In germline, CDR1 is MNHEY, CDR2 SVGEGT. The CDR3 sequence is CASSYGGISPLHF. The CDR3 DNA reads TGTGCCAGCAGTTACGGAGGGATTTCACCCCTCCACTTT.

This clonotype was found many times. The rearrangement joins TRBV7-9 to TRBJ1-5; 10 positions agree with TRBD1. CDR1 and CDR2 from the germline V gene are SEHNR and FQNEAQ (reference sequence). This CDR3 is built from 15 residues. Trimming cost V 4 bases and J 3 bases; bases outside gene matches: 3. CDR3 residues: CASSSGTGDNQPQHF. The CDR3 nucleotides read TGTGCCAGCAGCTCCGGGACAGGGGACAATCAGCCCCAGCATTTT.

In this sample, this clonotype turned up many times. The chain couples TRBV5-1 to TRBJ2-7; D tentatively reads TRBD1 or TRBD2 (5 bases each). The CDR3 loop spans 16 amino acids. Germline V CDR1 and CDR2: SGHRS, YFSETQ. V was shortened by 0 bases and J by 0 bases, with 13 bases between the two germline ends. The CDR3 loop reads CASSLEGTSPSYEQYF. DNA of the CDR3: TGCGCCAGCAGCTTGGAGGGGACCTCCCCCTCCTACGAGCAGTACTTC.

V gene TRBV23-1 combines with J gene TRBJ2-7; possible D gene TRBD2, 6 bases. TRBV23-1 is filed as an ORF, its function uncertain. This CDR3 has 16 amino acids. V lost 0 bases, J lost 6 bases, and 18 bases lay in between. The CDR3 region has the DNA TGCGCCAGCAGTCAATCCCGGGGGTTTCAACGAGGCGAGCAGTACGTC. Protein sequence: CASSQSRGFQRGEQYV.

The gene calls are TRBV4-2 and TRBJ2-1; the D is unclear. CDR3 size: 13 residues. Germline loops: CDR1 LGHNA, CDR2 YNFKEQ. Deletions cut 6 bases from V and 6 bases from J, with 12 bases between. This CDR3 reads CASSREDGNEQFF. The CDR3 nucleotides read TGTGCCAGCAGTCGCGAGGATGGCAATGAGCAGTTCTTC.

This clonotype was picked up a small number of times. The V gene is TRBV28, the J gene TRBJ1-6; 8 bases are shared with TRBD1. Germline CDR1 and CDR2: MDHEN and SYDVKM. This CDR3 has 14 amino acids. Trimming removed 3 bases from V and 6 bases from J; junction bases left unmatched: 1. For the CDR3, the DNA is TGTGCCAGCAGTTTCGACAGGGGTAATTCACCCCTCCACTTT. Residues: CASSFDRGNSPLHF.

The chain recombines TRBV6-2 or TRBV6-3 with TRBJ2-1; maybe TRBD2 (6 bases). Deletions cut 4 bases from V and 5 bases from J, with 18 bases between. The CDR3 covers 16 residues. Germline values: CDR1 MNHEY, CDR2 SVGEGT. The CDR3 sequence: CASSSIRPRLDNEQFF. In DNA form, the CDR3 reads TGTGCCAGCAGTTCGATTCGACCGCGACTAGACAATGAGCAGTTCTTC.

The chain employs TRBV28 and TRBJ2-2, with TRBD1 matching 7 bases. The CDR3 is made up of 16 amino acids. Germline loops: CDR1 MDHEN, CDR2 SYDVKM. The J segment lost 1 base and the V segment lost 5 bases, leaving 7 bases of the junction unmatched. Here the CDR3 DNA reads TGTGCCAGCAGTCCCCTCGACAGGGAGAACACCGGGGAGCTGTTTTTT. Protein sequence: CASSPLDRENTGELFF.